The rows below give T cell receptor beta chains drawn from one sample of a study of monozygotic twins with inflammatory bowel disease. TCRdb re-analyzed the 5' RACE reads; it lists each CDR3 protein once, without DNA. This sample's table has approximately 140,000 distinct CDR3 sequences. The sequenced sample consisted of blood. The receptor source for this set is a human donor with ulcerative colitis or Crohn's disease, or a healthy co-twin of an affected twin (not recorded which). Each CDR3 is given with its conserved first and last residue. Fields, in order: V gene, J gene, CDR3 protein.

TRBV12-3/TRBV12-4	TRBJ1-5	CASSYGSGQPQHF
TRBV7-9	TRBJ1-2	CASSSSGRGYGYTF
TRBV29-1	TRBJ2-5	CSVGQGGETQYF
TRBV29-1	TRBJ2-7	CSALAGAGTYEQYF
TRBV4-3	TRBJ1-2	CASSQLSGLNGYTF
TRBV6-2/TRBV6-3	TRBJ2-4	CASSRRAALTALGDIQYF
TRBV12-3/TRBV12-4	TRBJ1-6	CASSHGTAGESSLHF
TRBV25-1	TRBJ2-5	CASSHYRTQETQYF
TRBV7-2	TRBJ2-5	CASSLEPSRAETQYF
TRBV4-1	TRBJ2-5	CASSQDGTGGGETQYF
TRBV5-1	TRBJ1-1	CASSFIRGPNTEAFF
TRBV30	TRBJ2-2	CAWSVGTGIPGELFF
TRBV7-3	TRBJ2-7	CASSSTGTRSYEQYF
TRBV9	TRBJ1-1	CASSRVDSSFTEAFF
TRBV29-1	TRBJ1-2	CSVGAGQGYGYTF
TRBV7-2	TRBJ2-7	CASSLRGGLAGEQYF
TRBV12-3/TRBV12-4	TRBJ2-1	CASSLKGLLSGPYNEQFF
TRBV20-1	TRBJ1-2	CSATRMDDGYTF
TRBV4-3	TRBJ2-7	CASSPLAGGYEQYF
TRBV20-1	TRBJ2-1	CSARDNAGTTNNEQFF
TRBV5-1	TRBJ1-3	CASSPGTHSSGNTIYF
TRBV7-2	TRBJ2-7	CASSSRGQAFEQYF
TRBV6-1	TRBJ1-2	CASGRDRSSGYTF
TRBV7-2	TRBJ2-3	CASSFDRMITDTQYF
TRBV15	TRBJ2-5	CATSGSSGVLETQYF
TRBV3-1	TRBJ2-1	CASSPIAGGHNEQFF
TRBV7-6	TRBJ2-7	CASSLRGKSYEQYF
TRBV29-1	TRBJ2-3	CSVEGQGARDTQYF
TRBV5-1	TRBJ2-5	CASLPNPAGYEETQYF
TRBV20-1	TRBJ2-7	CSATPSLGGDEQYF
TRBV5-1	TRBJ2-1	CASSWFRDSNEQFF
TRBV5-1	TRBJ2-3	CASSLTGEATDTQYF
TRBV20-1	TRBJ2-3	CSARVLTGGSTSTDTQYF
TRBV7-2	TRBJ1-1	CASSLAGTGNTEAFF
TRBV7-2	TRBJ2-7	CASSLGGALYEQYF
TRBV5-6	TRBJ1-2	CASSPWRAYYGYTF
TRBV5-1	TRBJ1-6	CASSLVADFRSPLHF
TRBV28	TRBJ1-6	CASIRQGNSPLHF
TRBV12-3/TRBV12-4	TRBJ1-1	CASSPGQGEAFF
TRBV11-2	TRBJ2-5	CASSLDFTGDYYKETQYF
TRBV24-1	TRBJ1-5	CATSGYNSNQPQHF
TRBV20-1	TRBJ1-1	CSARHRKNTEAFF
TRBV5-1	TRBJ2-5	CASSFAQETQYF
TRBV21-1	TRBJ2-1	CASSKVKQPPHNEQFF
TRBV3-1	TRBJ1-5	CASSQAGQGNQPQHF
TRBV12-3/TRBV12-4	TRBJ2-1	CASTIRGGYNEQFF
TRBV7-9	TRBJ1-4	CASSLRNRVDKKLFF
TRBV18	TRBJ1-1	CASSPGSGFRGNTEAFF
TRBV28	TRBJ2-7	CASSETGGLYEQYF
TRBV19	TRBJ1-2	CASRPPWQNYGYTF
TRBV20-1	TRBJ2-1	CSADPPLAVAYNEQFF
TRBV18	TRBJ2-3	CASSPIAGQPTDTQYF
TRBV5-1	TRBJ2-5	CASSNERRSGETQYF
TRBV5-6	TRBJ2-1	CASSSGFSGEQFF
TRBV5-1	TRBJ1-1	CASSATGGGTEAFF
TRBV7-3	TRBJ2-1	CASSLLAGVGNEQFF
TRBV6-5	TRBJ2-7	CASSNPLGGIAYEQYF